This is a list of T cell receptor beta chains from one sample in a study of blood T cell repertoires in COVID-19. Only in-frame clones appear in the TCRdb table, and some are missing; sequencing was by immunoSEQ multiplex PCR. The table lists 140,000 to 150,000 clones, 75% to 85% of them singletons, with 7% to 10% in the top ten. Specimen: peripheral blood. The receptor source for this set is a human donor with acute or convalescent COVID-19. The donor label of this sample is uncertain. CDR3s include the opening cysteine and the closing phenylalanine or tryptophan. D genes are given only for firm matches. Some rows have no size entry. The others give once, few or many, or a class for an expanded clone.

V gene	clone size	J gene	D gene	CDR3 protein	CDR3 DNA
TRBV11-3	-	TRBJ1-3	-	CASSSDSGNTIYF	TGTGCCAGCAGCTCCGACAGTGGAAACACCATATATTTT
TRBV2	few	TRBJ1-5	-	CASSVRRGNQPQHF	TGTGCCAGCAGTGTCAGGAGGGGAAATCAGCCCCAGCATTTT
TRBV6-5	-	TRBJ1-6	-	CASTRGSSPLHF	TGTGCCAGCACACGGGGAAGTTCACCCCTCCACTTT
TRBV11-1	-	TRBJ2-5	TRBD1	CASRRTGGWETQYF	TGTGCCAGCAGGAGGACAGGGGGTTGGGAGACCCAGTACTTC
TRBV4-1	few	TRBJ2-7	TRBD2	CASSQEEIAGTYEQYF	TGCGCCAGCAGCCAAGAGGAGATAGCGGGGACCTACGAGCAGTACTTC
TRBV3-1/TRBV3-2	-	TRBJ1-6	TRBD1	CASSPHGQGTHNSPLHF	TGTGCCAGCAGCCCGCACGGACAGGGAACTCATAATTCACCCCTCCACTTT
TRBV20-1	-	TRBJ1-2	-	CSARRGYGYTF	TGCAGTGCTAGGCGGGGCTATGGCTACACCTTC
TRBV7-9	few	TRBJ1-1	-	CASSLGTVTMNTEAFF	TGTGCCAGCAGCTTAGGGACAGTTACCATGAACACTGAAGCTTTCTTT
TRBV6-5	-	TRBJ1-5	-	CASRREGGNQPQHF	TGTGCCAGCAGAAGGGAGGGGGGCAATCAGCCCCAGCATTTT
TRBV11-2	-	TRBJ1-5	-	CASSPGGQPQHF	TGTGCCAGCAGCCCCGGGGGGCAGCCCCAGCATTTT
TRBV5-1	-	TRBJ2-3	TRBD2	CASRLGTSGGADTQYF	TGCGCCAGCAGACTTGGGACTAGCGGAGGGGCAGATACGCAGTATTTT